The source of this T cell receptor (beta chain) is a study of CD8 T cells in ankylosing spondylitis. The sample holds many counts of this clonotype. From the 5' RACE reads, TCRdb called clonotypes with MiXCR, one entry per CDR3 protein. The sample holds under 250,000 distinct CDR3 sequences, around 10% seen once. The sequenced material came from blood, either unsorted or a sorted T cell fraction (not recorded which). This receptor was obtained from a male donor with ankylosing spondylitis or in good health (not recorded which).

The CDR3: CSARGGQGSIADTQYF. CDR3 in DNA: TGCAGTGCTAGAGGAGGACAGGGAAGTATCGCAGATACGCAGTATTTT. The V gene is TRBV20-1, the J gene TRBJ2-3; TRBD1 aligns across 8 bases. Germline V gene lookup returns CDR1 DFQATT and CDR2 SNEGSKA (reference sequence). The CDR3 has 16 amino acids. Trimming at V came to 1 base and at J to 4 bases, leaving 10 bases not matched to a gene.